The 9 T cell receptor beta chains below were found in one sample sequenced in a study of shared clonotypes between healthy human individuals. Profiled with immunoSEQ multiplex PCR; TCRdb holds only in-frame clones, not every one. The sample shows approximately 460,000 clones, roughly three quarters of them seen only once. Sequencing was done on a sample of PBMCs. The receptors derive from a woman in her 40s in good health. Some clones in this sample may be carry-over from other donors' samples.

J is TRBJ2-3 and V is TRBV28; D is unresolved. CDR1 and CDR2 (germline): MDHEN, SYDVKM. V lost 2 bases and J lost 0, with 15 bases in between. The CDR3 runs 17 residues. As DNA, the CDR3 is TGTGCCAGCAGTTTAAGAACAGCCCAAACTAGCACAGATACGCAGTATTTT. Amino acids: CASSLRTAQTSTDTQYF.

Concerning this clone itself: This likely stems from a read error, as it lies one base from a far larger clone. Other DNA sequences in the same sample also yield this CDR3. This chain joins TRBV4-1 and TRBJ1-5; no definite D call. The CDR3 contains 18 residues. Germline V gene lookup returns CDR1 MGHRA and CDR2 YSYEKL. CDR3 DNA sequence: TGCGCCAGCAGCCAAGAAGCGGTCGGGGAAGGTGAGGATCAGCCCCAGCATTTC. This translates into CASSQEAVGEGEDQPQHF.

This clone was seen many times. Other DNA sequences in the same sample also yield this CDR3. The chain is built from TRBV6-4 and TRBJ2-3; TRBD2 agrees at 15 bases. The CDR3 sequence is 16 residues long. CDR1 and CDR2 from the germline V gene are MRHNA and SNTAGT. V was pared by 2 bases and J by 4 bases, with 1 base of the junction left unmatched. DNA of the CDR3: TGTGCCAGCAGTGACGGACTAGCGGGAGGGGCAGATACGCAGTATTTT. Residues: CASSDGLAGGADTQYF.

The chain joins TRBV30 to TRBJ2-3; TRBD2 matches at 7 bases. The germline V gene encodes CDR1 GTSNPN and CDR2 SVGIG (reference sequence). The CDR3 loop spans 14 amino acids. V lost 3 bases to trimming and J lost 0 bases; unmatched junction nucleotides: 3. The chain's CDR3 is CAWRAGVSTDTQYF. In DNA form, the CDR3 reads TGTGCCTGGAGGGCGGGGGTGAGCACAGATACGCAGTATTTT. Filled out from reference TRBV30 and TRBJ2-3, the complete variable domain reads SQTIHQWPATLVQPVGSPLSLECTVEGTSNPNLYWYRQAAGRGLQLLFYSVGIGQISSEVPQNLSASRPQDRQFILSSKKLLLSDSGFYLCAWRAGVSTDTQYFGPGTRLTVL.

The chain combines TRBV4-2 with TRBJ2-3, with TRBD2 matching 11 bases. V shed 3 bases and J 3 bases; nucleotides not matched to a gene: 5. This CDR3 is 16 amino acids long. Germline assignment: CDR1 LGHNA and CDR2 YNFKEQ. CDR3 in DNA: TGTGCCAGCAGCCAGGGACTAGCGGAGGGGACAGATACGCAGTATTTT. Its translation: CASSQGLAEGTDTQYF.

The chain is built from TRBV5-1 and TRBJ2-5; 16 bases agree with TRBD2. Germline V lookup: CDR1 SGHRS, CDR2 YFSETQ. V lost 6 bases, J lost 5 bases, and 10 bases stayed unmatched. The CDR3 length is 17 residues. This CDR3 is CASTPGLAGGPGETQYF. CDR3 nucleotide sequence: TGCGCCAGCACCCCGGGACTAGCGGGAGGGCCGGGGGAGACCCAGTACTTC.

This chain uses TRBV28 with TRBJ1-5; the D is unclear. This CDR3 contains 10 residues. Germline V lookup: CDR1 MDHEN, CDR2 SYDVKM. V was shortened by 3 bases and J by 9 bases, with 3 bases between the two germline ends. As DNA, the CDR3 is TGTGCCAGCAGTTTCCGGCCCCAGCATTTT. Protein: CASSFRPQHF.

This chain uses TRBV7-8 with TRBJ2-1; weak D call: TRBD1 (6 bases). CDR1 and CDR2 (germline): SGHVS, FQNEAQ. V was trimmed by 1 base and J by 10 bases, leaving 14 bases between them. The length of the CDR3 is 14 residues. Written as DNA, the CDR3 is TGTGCCAGCAGCTTAGAACCTAGCAGGGGCGAGCAGTTCTTC. As protein: CASSLEPSRGEQFF.

The V gene is TRBV7-8, the J gene TRBJ1-2; a possible D gene is TRBD1 (5 bases). V shed 4 bases and J shed 4 bases, with 10 bases lying between them. Per the germline V gene, CDR1 is SGHVS and CDR2 is FQNEAQ. This CDR3 comprises 13 residues. CDR3 protein: CASSYRDGYGYTF. The CDR3 DNA reads TGTGCCAGCAGCTACCGGGACGGCTATGGCTACACCTTC.